Following are 14 T cell receptor beta chains from one sample sequenced in a study of shared T cell receptors in the human thymus. Profiling relied on immunoSEQ multiplex PCR, and the TCRdb table lists in-frame clones only, not all of them. This sample has 720,000 or so clones, with 70% to 90% found just once. A further study also used this sample, focusing on human thymus T cells.

Source material: thymocytes. The source is a girl under three years old with a congenital heart defect.

CDR3 residues: CASSLSGGLGTDTQYF. CDR3 nucleotide sequence: TGTGCCAGCAGCCTGAGCGGGGGTCTGGGCACAGATACGCAGTATTTT. The chain recombines TRBV13 with TRBJ2-3; 8 nucleotides align to TRBD2. J gave up 1 base and V 5 bases, and 8 bases lay outside the gene matches. This CDR3 is built from 16 residues. Germline CDR1 PRHDT, CDR2 FYEKMQ (reference sequence). The whole variable domain, remainder taken from reference TRBV13 and TRBJ2-3, is AAGVIQSPRHLIKEKRETATLKCYPIPRHDTVYWYQQGPGQDPQFLISFYEKMQSDKGSIPDRFSAQQFSDYHSELNMSSLELGDSALYFCASSLSGGLGTDTQYFGPGTRLTVL.

The chain employs TRBV7-8 and TRBJ1-5, with TRBD1 as a possible D gene (5 bases). V lost 2 bases to trimming and J lost 5 bases, with 13 bases between them. Germline CDR1 and CDR2: SGHVS and FQNEAQ. The CDR3 sequence is 15 residues long. The CDR3 region is CASSLSQGKDQPQHF. CDR3 bases: TGTGCCAGCAGCTTAAGCCAGGGAAAGGATCAGCCCCAGCATTTT.

This clone came up once. V usage is TRBV27 and J usage is TRBJ2-3; 10 nucleotides line up with TRBD2. The CDR3 contains 15 residues. Per germline, CDR1 MNHEY and CDR2 SMNVEV (reference sequence). Trimming removed 7 bases from V and 6 bases from J; junction bases left unmatched: 10. The CDR3 DNA reads as TGTGCCAGCAATCTAAGCGGGGGGGCCACGGATACGCAGTATTTT. It is translated as CASNLSGGATDTQYF.

For this clone: One end of the junction fails to match germline, which may point to a read error. The V call is TRBV19, the J call TRBJ2-7; D is unresolved. The germline V gene encodes CDR1 LNHDA and CDR2 SQIVND (reference sequence). This CDR3 is 12 amino acids long. CDR3 protein: CASSIRPGLDLF. Here the CDR3 DNA reads TGTGCCAGTAGTATTCGCCCGGGTCTAGACCTCTTC.

Here the CDR3 reads CAWRREVRSNSGANVLTF. CDR3 coding DNA: TGTGCCTGGAGGAGGGAGGTCAGGAGCAACTCTGGGGCCAACGTCCTGACTTTC. The rearrangement joins TRBV30 to TRBJ2-6; the D gene is possibly TRBD2 (6 bases). The CDR3 covers 18 residues. The V and J ends lost 3 bases and 0 bases respectively, with 18 bases between them. Per germline, CDR1 GTSNPN and CDR2 SVGIG (reference sequence).

This chain uses TRBV4-2 with TRBJ2-7, with 8 bases that match TRBD1. The junction had 22 bases not matched to a gene; V was cut back by 4 bases and J by 2 bases. Looked up from germline, CDR1 is LGHNA and CDR2 is YNFKEQ. There are 20 residues in the CDR3. This chain's CDR3 is CASSPNYPSGTGYRAYEQYF. DNA of the CDR3: TGTGCCAGCAGCCCAAACTACCCCAGTGGGACAGGCTATAGGGCCTACGAGCAGTACTTC.

The chain employs TRBV4-3 and TRBJ1-4, with D perhaps matching TRBD1 (6 bases). CDR3 length equals 15 residues. Germline lookup yields CDR1 LGHNA and CDR2 YSLEER. V dropped 1 base and J dropped 5 bases, with 11 bases sitting between them. The DNA for the CDR3 is TGCGCCAGCAGCCAAGCTCCAGGGGTGAATGAAAAACTGTTTTTT. Encoded protein: CASSQAPGVNEKLFF.

The chain has TRBV19 and TRBJ2-4, with 11 bases identical to TRBD1. The CDR3 length is 15 residues. Germline values: CDR1 LNHDA, CDR2 SQIVND (reference sequence). Trimming took 5 bases from V and 11 from J; bases not matched to a gene: 11. This CDR3 is CASSLKDRGPPVQYF. The CDR3 bases are TGTGCCAGTAGTCTCAAGGACAGGGGGCCCCCCGTTCAGTACTTC.

The chain is built from TRBV2 and TRBJ1-4; 8 positions match TRBD1. Unmatched junction bases numbered 14, after V lost 0 bases and J lost 8 bases. The germline CDR1 and CDR2 sequences are SNHLY and FYNNEI. This CDR3 has 18 amino acids. The CDR3 DNA reads TGTGCCAGCAGTGAAGCCCCGGACAGGGTAGCCGATATGGAAAAACTGTTTTTT. The encoded protein is CASSEAPDRVADMEKLFF.

V and J are TRBV7-2 and TRBJ2-2; 10 nucleotides match TRBD1. Germline CDR1 reads SGHTA; CDR2 reads FQGNSA. The CDR3 contains 18 residues. V gave up 4 bases and J gave up 3 bases; unmatched junction bases: 11. CDR3 DNA: TGTGCCAGCAGCTCGACTACTTTTGGGACAGGGGACACCGGGGAGCTGTTTTTT. Translated: CASSSTTFGTGDTGELFF.

This chain joins TRBV27 and TRBJ1-4, with TRBD1 as a possible D gene (6 bases). This CDR3 region has 14 residues. Trimming removed 5 bases at V and 3 bases at J, with 10 bases between. Germline V gene sequence: CDR1 MNHEY, CDR2 SMNVEV (reference sequence). The CDR3 nucleotides are TGTGCCAGCAGTAGTAACAGGGCTAATGAAAAACTGTTTTTT. This encodes CASSSNRANEKLFF.

This clone appeared a few times. The V call is TRBV9, the J call TRBJ2-7; TRBD2 aligns across 9 bases. Trimming at V came to 4 bases and at J to 5 bases, leaving 16 bases not matched to a gene. CDR3 length: 17 amino acids. Germline V lookup: CDR1 SGDLS, CDR2 YYNGEE. CDR3: CASSPGVAGGAWDEQYF. CDR3 coding DNA: TGTGCCAGCAGCCCGGGGGTGGCGGGGGGGGCCTGGGACGAGCAGTACTTC.

The gene calls are TRBV27 and TRBJ2-7, with D possibly being TRBD1 (5 bases). Between the trimmed V and J ends, which lost 6 bases and 6 bases, there was a span of 30 bases. From germline, CDR1 is MNHEY and CDR2 SMNVEV (reference sequence). This CDR3 contains 18 residues. The CDR3 sequence is CASSPHHNLQGWLAEQYF. The DNA of the CDR3 is TGTGCCAGCAGCCCACACCACAATTTGCAGGGATGGTTGGCCGAGCAGTACTTC.

This clone was seen only a few times. This sequence joins TRBV27 and TRBJ1-1; 7 bases map to TRBD1. This CDR3 has 17 amino acids. With 6 bases clipped from V and 11 bases from J, the junction kept 24 bases outside the gene matches. The germline gives CDR1 MNHEY, CDR2 SMNVEV (reference sequence). The CDR3 here is CASSSKPMASYRGVAFF. The CDR3 nucleotides are TGTGCCAGCAGCTCCAAGCCCATGGCCTCGTACAGGGGAGTGGCTTTCTTT.